This paragraph reports one T cell receptor (beta chain). CDR1 is MDHEN and CDR2 is SYDVKM in the germline V gene. This CDR3 has 13 residues. Deletions cut 6 bases from V and 1 base from J, with 9 bases between. The sample belongs to a study of identical twins. A template switching step contributed a universal primer site, while unique molecular identifiers were present in the cDNA. TCRdb itself ran the 5' RACE reads through MiXCR, one entry per CDR3 protein. The sample lists approximately 210,000 distinct CDR3 sequences, around 6.5% occurring once. This same sample was also part of a study on T cells expressing NK-cell markers. That report adds: Anti-gamma-delta TCR antibody use in several experiments restricted sorting to alpha-beta TCR T cells.

The sequencing sample was made of CD8+ T cells sorted from blood. This chain connects TRBV28 to TRBJ2-5; D call uncertain. The clonotype originates from a woman between 18 and 29 years old in good health. The CDR3 reads CASRVHPQETQYF. CDR3 DNA sequence: TGTGCCAGCAGGGTACACCCCCAAGAGACCCAGTACTTC.